The rows below give T cell receptor beta chains drawn from one sample of a study of blood T cell repertoires in COVID-19. This table comes from immunoSEQ multiplex PCR, and its TCRdb copy is limited to in-frame clones, with some not included. The table records approximately 210,000 clones, 84% of them present only once. The specimen was peripheral blood. The receptors here all came from a woman in her forties or fifties with active or convalescent COVID-19. Each CDR3 is given with its conserved first and last residue. The order of the fields is D gene, J gene, clone size, V gene, CDR3 DNA, CDR3 protein. A D gene is named only where the DNA matches it firmly. Clone size is shown for a subset of rows, as once, few, many or a class of expanded clone.

TRBD1 TRBJ1-1 - TRBV10-3 TGTGCCATCAGTGAAAAGGGGGCGAACACTGAAGCTTTCTTT CAISEKGANTEAFF
- TRBJ1-6 - TRBV2 TGTGCCAGCAGTCATTACCGGTCACCCCTCCACTTT CASSHYRSPLHF
TRBD2 TRBJ2-1 - TRBV3-1/TRBV3-2 TGTGCCAGCAGCATATCTAGCGGGGGGCGGTATAATGAGCAGTTCTTC CASSISSGGRYNEQFF
- TRBJ1-1 few TRBV11-2 TGTGCCAGCAGCTTAGATAGAGGGACTGAAGCTTTCTTT CASSLDRGTEAFF
- TRBJ1-2 - TRBV19 TGTGCCAGTTGCCGGGGGGATGAATACTATGGCTACACCTTC CASCRGDEYYGYTF
TRBD1 TRBJ2-7 - TRBV12-3/TRBV12-4 TGTGCCAGTGCCTTGGGACAGCCTTACGAGCAGTACTTC CASALGQPYEQYF
- TRBJ1-2 - TRBV2 TGTGCCAGCAGCGGGGGGTTCGGTGGCTACACCTTC CASSGGFGGYTF
- TRBJ1-2 - TRBV28 TGTGCCAGCAGGAAAAAGCCGACTAACTATGGCTACACCTTC CASRKKPTNYGYTF
TRBD1 TRBJ1-3 - TRBV19 TGTGCCAGTAGCTCCGGGACAGGGACGATAATCGGAAACACCATATATTTT CASSSGTGTIIGNTIYF
TRBD1 TRBJ1-4 - TRBV2 TGTGCCAGCAGTGGGGCGACAGGGGGGTTCGGAAAACTGTTTTTT CASSGATGGFGKLFF
- TRBJ1-3 few TRBV2 TGTGCCAGCAACAGGGCGAACTCTGGAAACACCATATATTTT CASNRANSGNTIYF
TRBD2 TRBJ2-7 - TRBV19 TGTGCCAGTAGTCTGGCCAGCGGGGGCTACGAGCAGTACTTC CASSLASGGYEQYF
- TRBJ2-3 - TRBV18 TGTGCCAGCTCACCTTTACAGGGCAACACAGATACGCAGTATTTT CASSPLQGNTDTQYF
- TRBJ1-4 - TRBV19 TGTGCCAGCGCCGGCACCGGCGGTGAAAAACTGTTTTTT CASAGTGGEKLFF